This T cell receptor (beta chain) is from a study of cytomegalovirus exposure and HLA in healthy donors. Findings and caveats of the study: A later analysis by the authors found several of the most significant clusters apparently linked to common viral pathogens.

On this clone itself: Its antigen is currently unknown.

V lost 3 bases and J 16 bases, leaving 29 bases between the germline ends. CDR3 length: 16 amino acids. The germline gives CDR1 SGHDT, CDR2 YYEEEE. Researchers ran the PCR with 60 Vbeta and 13 Jbeta primers. TCRdb's copy holds only in-frame clones and misses some; the assay was immunoSEQ multiplex PCR. The repertoire holds roughly 120,000 clones, with 65% to 90% as singletons. The sequence was obtained from a woman aged 25 to 39 in good health and CMV-seronegative. The chain has TRBV5-6 and TRBJ2-1; a possible D gene is TRBD2 (6 bases). The sample taken for sequencing was PBMCs. The CDR3 sequence: CASSSLGGGARKIGFF. The CDR3 nucleotides read TGTGCCAGCAGCTCCCTCGGCGGCGGGGCCCGGAAAATAGGTTTCTTC.